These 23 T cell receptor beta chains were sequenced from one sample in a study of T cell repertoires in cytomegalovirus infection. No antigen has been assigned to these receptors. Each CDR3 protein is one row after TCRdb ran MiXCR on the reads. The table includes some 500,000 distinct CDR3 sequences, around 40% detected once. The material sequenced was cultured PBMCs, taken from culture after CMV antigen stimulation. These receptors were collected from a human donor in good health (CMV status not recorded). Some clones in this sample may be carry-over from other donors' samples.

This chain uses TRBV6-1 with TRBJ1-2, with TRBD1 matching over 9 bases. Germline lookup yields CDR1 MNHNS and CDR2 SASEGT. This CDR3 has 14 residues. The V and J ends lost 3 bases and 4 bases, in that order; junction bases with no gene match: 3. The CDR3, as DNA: TGTGCCAGCAGTGATCTGGACAGGGGCTATGGCTACACCTTC. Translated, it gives CASSDLDRGYGYTF.

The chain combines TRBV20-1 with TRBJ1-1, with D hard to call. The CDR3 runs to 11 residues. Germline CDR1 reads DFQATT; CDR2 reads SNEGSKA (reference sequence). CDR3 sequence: CRAPGDTEAFF. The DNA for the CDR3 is TGCAGGGCCCCAGGCGACACTGAAGCTTTCTTT.

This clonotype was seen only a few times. The CDR3 region is CASSHSGSVTDTQYF. DNA for the CDR3: TGTGCCAGCAGTCATAGCGGGAGTGTGACAGATACGCAGTATTTT. The chain couples TRBV7-2 to TRBJ2-3, with TRBD2 identical over 9 bases. The germline V gene has CDR1 SGHTA and CDR2 FQGNSA. J was trimmed by 3 bases and V by 6 bases; bases with no gene match: 7. The CDR3 sequence is 15 residues long.

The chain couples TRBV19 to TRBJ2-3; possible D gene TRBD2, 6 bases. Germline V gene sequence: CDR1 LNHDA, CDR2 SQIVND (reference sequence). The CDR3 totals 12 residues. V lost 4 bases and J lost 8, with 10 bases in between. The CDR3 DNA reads TGTGCCAGTAGTACGCGGGGAGCTACGCAGTATTTT. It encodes CASSTRGATQYF.

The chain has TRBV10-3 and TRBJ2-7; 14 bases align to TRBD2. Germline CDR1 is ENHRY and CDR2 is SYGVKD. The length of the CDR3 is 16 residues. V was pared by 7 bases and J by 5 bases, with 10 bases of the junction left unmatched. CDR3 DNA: TGTGCCATCACAGGGACTAGCGGGGGCCCTAGGGACGAGCAGTACTTC. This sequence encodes CAITGTSGGPRDEQYF.

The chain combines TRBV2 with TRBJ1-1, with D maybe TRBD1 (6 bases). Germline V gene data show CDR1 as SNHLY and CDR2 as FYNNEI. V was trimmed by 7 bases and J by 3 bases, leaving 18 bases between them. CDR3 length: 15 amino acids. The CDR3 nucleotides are TGTGCCAGCACCTCAACTCCGGACAGTTACACTGAAGCTTTCTTT. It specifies CASTSTPDSYTEAFF.

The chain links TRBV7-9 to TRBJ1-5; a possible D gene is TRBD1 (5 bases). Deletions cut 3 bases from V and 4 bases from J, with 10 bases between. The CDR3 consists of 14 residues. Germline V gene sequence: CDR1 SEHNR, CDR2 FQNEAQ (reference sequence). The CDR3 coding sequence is TGTGCCAGCAGCTTTGACAGAGCAAATCAGCCCCAGCATTTT. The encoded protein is CASSFDRANQPQHF.

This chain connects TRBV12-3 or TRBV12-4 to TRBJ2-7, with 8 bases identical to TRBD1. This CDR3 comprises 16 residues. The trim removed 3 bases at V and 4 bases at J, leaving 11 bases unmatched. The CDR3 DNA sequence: TGTGCCAGCAGTTTTATGAGGGGACAGGCATTGTACGAGCAGTACTTC. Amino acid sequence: CASSFMRGQALYEQYF.

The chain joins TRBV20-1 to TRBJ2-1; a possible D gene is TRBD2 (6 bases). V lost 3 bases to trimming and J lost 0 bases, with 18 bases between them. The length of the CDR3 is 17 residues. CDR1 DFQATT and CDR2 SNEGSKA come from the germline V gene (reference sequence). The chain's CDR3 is CSARPTGRHSSYNEQFF. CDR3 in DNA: TGCAGTGCTAGGCCCACGGGGAGGCACAGCTCCTACAATGAGCAGTTCTTC.

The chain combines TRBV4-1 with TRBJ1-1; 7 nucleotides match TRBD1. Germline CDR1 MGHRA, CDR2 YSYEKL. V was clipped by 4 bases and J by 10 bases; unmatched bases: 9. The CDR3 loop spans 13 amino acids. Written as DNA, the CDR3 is TGCGCCAGCAGCCGGGGGACAGAGGGAATAGCTTTCTTT. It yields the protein CASSRGTEGIAFF.

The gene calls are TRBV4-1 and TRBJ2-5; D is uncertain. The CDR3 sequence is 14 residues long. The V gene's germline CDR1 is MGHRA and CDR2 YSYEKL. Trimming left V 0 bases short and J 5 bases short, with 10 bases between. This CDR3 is CASSQDLALETQYF. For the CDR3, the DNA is TGCGCCAGCAGCCAAGATTTAGCATTGGAGACCCAGTACTTC.

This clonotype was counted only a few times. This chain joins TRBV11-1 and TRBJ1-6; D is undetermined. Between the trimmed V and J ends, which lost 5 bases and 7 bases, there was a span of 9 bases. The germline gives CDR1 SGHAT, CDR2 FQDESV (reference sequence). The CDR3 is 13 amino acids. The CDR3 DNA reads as TGTGCCAGCAGCGGCGACCTGAATTCACCCCTCCACTTT. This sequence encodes CASSGDLNSPLHF.

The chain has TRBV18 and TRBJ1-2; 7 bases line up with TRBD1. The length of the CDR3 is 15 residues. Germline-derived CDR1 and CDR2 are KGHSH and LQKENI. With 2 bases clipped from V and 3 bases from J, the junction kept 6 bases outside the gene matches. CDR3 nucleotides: TGTGCCAGCTCACCATACGACAGGGCTGACTATGGCTACACCTTC. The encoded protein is CASSPYDRADYGYTF.

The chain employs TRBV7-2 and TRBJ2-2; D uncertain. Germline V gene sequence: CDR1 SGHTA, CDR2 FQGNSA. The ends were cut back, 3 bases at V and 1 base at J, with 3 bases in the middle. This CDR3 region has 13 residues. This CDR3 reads CASSLWNTGELFF. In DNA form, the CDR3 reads TGTGCCAGCAGCTTGTGGAACACCGGGGAGCTGTTTTTT.

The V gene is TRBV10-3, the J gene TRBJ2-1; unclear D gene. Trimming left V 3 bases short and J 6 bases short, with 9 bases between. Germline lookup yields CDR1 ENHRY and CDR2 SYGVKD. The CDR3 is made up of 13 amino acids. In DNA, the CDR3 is TGTGCCATCAGTGATGTTATGGGCAATGAGCAGTTCTTC. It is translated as CAISDVMGNEQFF.

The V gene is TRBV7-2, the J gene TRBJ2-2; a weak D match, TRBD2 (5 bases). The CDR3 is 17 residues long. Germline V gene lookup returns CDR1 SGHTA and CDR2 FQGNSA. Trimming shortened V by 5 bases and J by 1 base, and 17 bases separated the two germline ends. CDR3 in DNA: TGTGCCAGCAGCCCGGCACTAGGGCAAAAGAACACCGGGGAGCTGTTTTTT. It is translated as CASSPALGQKNTGELFF.

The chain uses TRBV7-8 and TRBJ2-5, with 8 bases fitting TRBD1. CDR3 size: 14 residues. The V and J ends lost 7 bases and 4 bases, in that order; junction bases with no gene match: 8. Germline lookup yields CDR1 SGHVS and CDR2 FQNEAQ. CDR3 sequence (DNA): TGTGCCAGCACCATTGACAGGGGAGGAGAGACCCAGTACTTC. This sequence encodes CASTIDRGGETQYF.

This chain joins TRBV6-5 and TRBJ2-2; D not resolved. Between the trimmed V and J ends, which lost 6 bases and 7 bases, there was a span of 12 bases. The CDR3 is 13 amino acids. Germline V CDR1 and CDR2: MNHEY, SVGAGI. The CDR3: CASSPQSYGELFF. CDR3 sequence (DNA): TGTGCCAGCAGCCCACAGTCGTACGGGGAGCTGTTTTTT.

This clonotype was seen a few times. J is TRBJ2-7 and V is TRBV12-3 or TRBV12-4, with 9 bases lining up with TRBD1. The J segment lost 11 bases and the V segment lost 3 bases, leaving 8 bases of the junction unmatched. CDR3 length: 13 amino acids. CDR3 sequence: CASSLGPGTGKYF. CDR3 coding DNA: TGTGCCAGCAGTTTGGGCCCCGGGACAGGGAAGTACTTC.

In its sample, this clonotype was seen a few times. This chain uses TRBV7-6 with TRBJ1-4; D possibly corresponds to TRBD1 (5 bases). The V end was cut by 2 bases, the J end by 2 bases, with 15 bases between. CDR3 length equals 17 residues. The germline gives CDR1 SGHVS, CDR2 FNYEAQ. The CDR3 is CASSLIPPKGTNEKLFF. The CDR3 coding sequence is TGTGCCAGCAGCTTAATTCCCCCAAAGGGGACTAATGAAAAACTGTTTTTT.

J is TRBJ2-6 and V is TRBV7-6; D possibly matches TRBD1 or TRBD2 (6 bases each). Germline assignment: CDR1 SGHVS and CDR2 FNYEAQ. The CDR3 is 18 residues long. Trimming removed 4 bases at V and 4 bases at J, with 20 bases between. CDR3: CASSYRVWGAIGANVLTF. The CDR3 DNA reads TGTGCCAGCAGCTACCGTGTGTGGGGGGCGATAGGGGCCAACGTCCTGACTTTC.

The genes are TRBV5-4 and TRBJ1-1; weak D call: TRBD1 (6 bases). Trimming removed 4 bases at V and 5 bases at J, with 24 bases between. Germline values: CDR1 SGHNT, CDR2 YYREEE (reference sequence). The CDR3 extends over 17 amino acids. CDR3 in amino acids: CASSTYRVQRGRTEAFF. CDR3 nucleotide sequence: TGTGCCAGCAGCACTTACAGGGTTCAGCGTGGTAGAACTGAAGCTTTCTTT.

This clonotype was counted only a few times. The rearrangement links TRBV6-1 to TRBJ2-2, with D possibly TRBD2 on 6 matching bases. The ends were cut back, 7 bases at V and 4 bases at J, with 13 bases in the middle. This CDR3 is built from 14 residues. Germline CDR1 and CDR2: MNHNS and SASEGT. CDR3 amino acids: CASTRARGTGELFF. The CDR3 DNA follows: TGTGCCAGCACGAGGGCGCGGGGCACCGGGGAGCTGTTTTTT.